This T cell receptor beta chain came from a study of OX40 agonist ivuxolimab in advanced cancers. Background on the study: Patients received intravenous ivuxolimab every 2 weeks at 0.01 to 10 mg/kg.

Some clones are missing from TCRdb's copy, which holds only in-frame ones; the method was immunoSEQ multiplex PCR. In the table there are 75,000 to 100,000 clones, around nine tenths of which are singletons. CDR1 is GTSNPN and CDR2 is SVGIG in the germline V gene (reference sequence). The CDR3 runs 17 residues. J gave up 7 bases and V 3 bases, and 16 bases lay outside the gene matches. The sequence came from an adult with an advanced solid tumor such as melanoma, head and neck, liver or kidney cancer. Sequences were derived from CD4+ or CD8+ T cells sorted from blood, sampled in a trial of the OX40 agonist ivuxolimab. V is TRBV30 and J is TRBJ2-7; 12 positions match TRBD2. This CDR3 reads CAWRGYTTSGRRWEQYF. The CDR3 nucleotides read TGTGCCTGGAGGGGGTATACGACTAGCGGGAGAAGATGGGAGCAGTACTTC. Full variable domain (remainder filled in from reference TRBV30 and TRBJ2-7): SQTIHQWPATLVQPVGSPLSLECTVEGTSNPNLYWYRQAAGRGLQLLFYSVGIGQISSEVPQNLSASRPQDRQFILSSKKLLLSDSGFYLCAWRGYTTSGRRWEQYFGPGTRLTVT.